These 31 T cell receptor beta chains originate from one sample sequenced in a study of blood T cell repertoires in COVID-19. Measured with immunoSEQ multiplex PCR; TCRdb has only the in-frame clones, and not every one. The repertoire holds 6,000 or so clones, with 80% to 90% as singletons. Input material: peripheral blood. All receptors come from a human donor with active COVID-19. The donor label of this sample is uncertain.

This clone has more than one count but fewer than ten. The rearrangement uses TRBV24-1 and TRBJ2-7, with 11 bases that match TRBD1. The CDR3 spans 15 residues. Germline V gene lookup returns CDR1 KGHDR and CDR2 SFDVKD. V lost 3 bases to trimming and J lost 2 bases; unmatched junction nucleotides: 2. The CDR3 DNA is TGTGCCACCAGTGATCCGGGACAGGGGGCCTACGAGCAGTACTTC. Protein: CATSDPGQGAYEQYF.

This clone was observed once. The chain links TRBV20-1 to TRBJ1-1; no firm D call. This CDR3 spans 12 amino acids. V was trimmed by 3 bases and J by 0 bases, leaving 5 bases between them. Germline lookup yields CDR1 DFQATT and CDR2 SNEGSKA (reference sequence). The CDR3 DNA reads TGCAGTGCTAGTTTCATGAACACTGAAGCTTTCTTT. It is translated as CSASFMNTEAFF.

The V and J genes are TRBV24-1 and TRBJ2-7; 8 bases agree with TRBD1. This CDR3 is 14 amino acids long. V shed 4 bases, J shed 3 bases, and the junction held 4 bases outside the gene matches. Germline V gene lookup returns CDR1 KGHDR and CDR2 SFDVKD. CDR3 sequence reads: CATSDQDRDYEQYF. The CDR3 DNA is TGTGCCACCAGTGACCAGGACAGGGACTACGAGCAGTACTTC.

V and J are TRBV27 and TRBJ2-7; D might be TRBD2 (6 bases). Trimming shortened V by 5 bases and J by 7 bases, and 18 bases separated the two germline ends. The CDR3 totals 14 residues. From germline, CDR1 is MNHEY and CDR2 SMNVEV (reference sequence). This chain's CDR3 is CASSPGPAGNEQYF. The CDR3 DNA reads TGTGCCAGCAGTCCGGGCCCGGCGGGGAATGAGCAGTACTTC.

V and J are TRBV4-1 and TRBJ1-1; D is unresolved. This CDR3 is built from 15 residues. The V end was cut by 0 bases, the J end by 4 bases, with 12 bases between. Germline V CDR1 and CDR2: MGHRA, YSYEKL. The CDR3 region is CASSQDQAGRTEAFF. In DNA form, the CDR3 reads TGCGCCAGCAGCCAAGATCAGGCAGGTCGCACTGAAGCTTTCTTT.

This chain's CDR3 is CASALTGLNEQYF. The CDR3 bases are TGTGCTAGTGCCTTAACAGGGCTCAACGAGCAGTACTTC. V is TRBV12-5 and J is TRBJ2-7, with D perhaps matching TRBD1 (6 bases). The V end was cut by 7 bases, the J end by 5 bases, with 15 bases between. Germline CDR1 LGHNT, CDR2 FRNRAP. The CDR3 is 13 residues long.

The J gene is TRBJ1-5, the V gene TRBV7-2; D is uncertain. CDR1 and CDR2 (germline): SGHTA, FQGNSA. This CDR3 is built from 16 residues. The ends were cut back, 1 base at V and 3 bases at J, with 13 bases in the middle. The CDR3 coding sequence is TGTGCCAGCAGCTTAGGTGGAGCAGAGGCCAATCAGCCCCAGCATTTT. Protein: CASSLGGAEANQPQHF. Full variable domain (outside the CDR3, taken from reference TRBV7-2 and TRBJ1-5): GAGVSQSPSNKVTEKGKDVELRCDPISGHTALYWYRQSLGQGLEFLIYFQGNSAPDKSGLPSDRFSAERTGGSVSTLTIQRTQQEDSAVYLCASSLGGAEANQPQHFGDGTRLSIL.

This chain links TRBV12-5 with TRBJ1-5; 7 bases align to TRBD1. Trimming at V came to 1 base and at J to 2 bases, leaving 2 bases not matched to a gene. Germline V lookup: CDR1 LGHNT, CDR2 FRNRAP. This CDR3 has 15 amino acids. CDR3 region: CASGLGGGGNQPQHF. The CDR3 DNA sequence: TGTGCTAGTGGTTTGGGAGGGGGCGGCAATCAGCCCCAGCATTTT.

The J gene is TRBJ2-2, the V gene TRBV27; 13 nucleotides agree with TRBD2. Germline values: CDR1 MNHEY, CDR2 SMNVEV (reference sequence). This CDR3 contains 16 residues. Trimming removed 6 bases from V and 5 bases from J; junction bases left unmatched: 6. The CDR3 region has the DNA TGTGCCAGCAGACCAACTAGCGGGAGGGCAACCGGGGAGCTGTTTTTT. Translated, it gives CASRPTSGRATGELFF.

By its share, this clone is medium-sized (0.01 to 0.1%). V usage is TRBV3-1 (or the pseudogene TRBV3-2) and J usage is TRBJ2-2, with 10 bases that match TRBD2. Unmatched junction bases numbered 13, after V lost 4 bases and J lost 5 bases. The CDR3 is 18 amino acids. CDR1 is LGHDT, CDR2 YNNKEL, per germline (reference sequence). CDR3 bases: TGTGCCAGCAGCCCCCGTCGAGTAGCGGGAGGAGGGACCGGGGAGCTGTTTTTT. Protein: CASSPRRVAGGGTGELFF.

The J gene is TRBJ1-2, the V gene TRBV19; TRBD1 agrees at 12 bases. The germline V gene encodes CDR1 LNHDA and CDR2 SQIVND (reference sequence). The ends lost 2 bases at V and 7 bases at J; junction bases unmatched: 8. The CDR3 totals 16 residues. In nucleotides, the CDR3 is TGTGCCAGTAGTATATTCGCGGGACAGGGGGCTGTTGGCTACACCTTC. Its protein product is CASSIFAGQGAVGYTF.

This CDR3 reads CASRWTSASSYNEQFF. The CDR3, as DNA: TGTGCCAGCAGATGGACTAGCGCTAGCTCCTACAATGAGCAGTTCTTC. The chain uses TRBV28 and TRBJ2-1, with TRBD2 identical over 9 bases. The CDR3 spans 16 residues. V lost 6 bases to trimming and J lost 0 bases; unmatched junction nucleotides: 6. Germline-derived CDR1 and CDR2 are MDHEN and SYDVKM.

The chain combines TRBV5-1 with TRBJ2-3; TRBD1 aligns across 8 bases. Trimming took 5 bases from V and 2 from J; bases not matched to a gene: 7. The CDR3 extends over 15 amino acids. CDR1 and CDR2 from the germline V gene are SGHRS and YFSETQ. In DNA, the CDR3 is TGCGCCAGCAGGGACCGGGACAGGAACACAGATACGCAGTATTTT. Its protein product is CASRDRDRNTDTQYF. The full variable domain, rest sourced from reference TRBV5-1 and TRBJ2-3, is KAGVTQTPRYLIKTRGQQVTLSCSPISGHRSVSWYQQTPGQGLQFLFEYFSETQRNKGNFPGRFSGRQFSNSRSEMNVSTLELGDSALYLCASRDRDRNTDTQYFGPGTRLTVL.

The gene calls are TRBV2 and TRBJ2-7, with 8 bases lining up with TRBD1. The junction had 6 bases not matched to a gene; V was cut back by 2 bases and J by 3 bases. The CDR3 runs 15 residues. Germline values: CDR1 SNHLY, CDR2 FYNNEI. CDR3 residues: CASSEWWGTGYEQYF. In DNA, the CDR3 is TGTGCCAGCAGTGAATGGTGGGGGACAGGCTACGAGCAGTACTTC.

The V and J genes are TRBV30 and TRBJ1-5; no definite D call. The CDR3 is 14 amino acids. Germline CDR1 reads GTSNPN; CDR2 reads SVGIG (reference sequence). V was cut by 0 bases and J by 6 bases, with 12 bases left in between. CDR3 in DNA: TGTGCCTGGAGTGTATCCACAGAGGGTCAGCCCCAGCATTTT. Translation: CAWSVSTEGQPQHF.

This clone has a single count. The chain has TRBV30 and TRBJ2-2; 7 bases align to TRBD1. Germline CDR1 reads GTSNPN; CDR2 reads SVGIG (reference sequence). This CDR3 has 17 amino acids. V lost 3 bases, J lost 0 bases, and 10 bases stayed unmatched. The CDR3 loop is CAWSRQGVVANTGELFF. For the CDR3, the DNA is TGTGCCTGGAGCCGGCAGGGGGTCGTGGCGAACACCGGGGAGCTGTTTTTT. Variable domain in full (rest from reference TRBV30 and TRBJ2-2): SQTIHQWPATLVQPVGSPLSLECTVEGTSNPNLYWYRQAAGRGLQLLFYSVGIGQISSEVPQNLSASRPQDRQFILSSKKLLLSDSGFYLCAWSRQGVVANTGELFFGEGSRLTVL.

Written as DNA, the CDR3 is TGTGCCAGCGGTTTACAAGAGACCCAGTACTTC. Its translation: CASGLQETQYF. V is TRBV6-5 and J is TRBJ2-5; D is unclear. The germline V gene encodes CDR1 MNHEY and CDR2 SVGAGI. This CDR3 comprises 11 residues. Trimming removed 8 bases at V and 2 bases at J, with 6 bases between.

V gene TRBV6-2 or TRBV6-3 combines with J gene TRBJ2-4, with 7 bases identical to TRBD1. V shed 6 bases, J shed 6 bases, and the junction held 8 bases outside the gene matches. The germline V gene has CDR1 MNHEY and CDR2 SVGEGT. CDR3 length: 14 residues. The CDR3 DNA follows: TGTGCCAGCAGCCGACAGGGCACTGCAAACATTCAGTACTTC. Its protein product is CASSRQGTANIQYF.

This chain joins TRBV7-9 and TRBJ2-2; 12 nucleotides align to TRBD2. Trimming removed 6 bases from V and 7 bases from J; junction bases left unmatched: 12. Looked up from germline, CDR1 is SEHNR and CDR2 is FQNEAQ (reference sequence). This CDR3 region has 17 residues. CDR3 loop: CASRLLAGGVHGGELFF. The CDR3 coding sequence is TGTGCCAGCAGGCTACTAGCGGGAGGTGTACATGGCGGGGAGCTGTTTTTT.

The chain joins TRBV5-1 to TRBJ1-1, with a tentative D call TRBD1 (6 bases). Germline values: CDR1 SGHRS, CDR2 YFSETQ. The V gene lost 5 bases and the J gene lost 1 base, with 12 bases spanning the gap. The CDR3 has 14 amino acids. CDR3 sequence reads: CASSQAQGNTEAFF. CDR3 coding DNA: TGCGCCAGCAGTCAGGCACAGGGGAACACTGAAGCTTTCTTT.

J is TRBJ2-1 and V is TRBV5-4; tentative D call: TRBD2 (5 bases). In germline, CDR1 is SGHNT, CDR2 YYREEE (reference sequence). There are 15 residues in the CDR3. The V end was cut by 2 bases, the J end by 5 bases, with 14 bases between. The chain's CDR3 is CASSLNRRGNNEQFF. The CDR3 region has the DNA TGTGCCAGCAGCTTAAATCGCCGGGGAAACAATGAGCAGTTCTTC.

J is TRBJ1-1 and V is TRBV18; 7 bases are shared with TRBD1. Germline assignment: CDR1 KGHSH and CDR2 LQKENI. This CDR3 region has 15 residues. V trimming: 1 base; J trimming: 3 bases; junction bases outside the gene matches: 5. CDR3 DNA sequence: TGTGCCAGCTCACCACTGAAGGGGGCGGACACTGAAGCTTTCTTT. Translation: CASSPLKGADTEAFF.

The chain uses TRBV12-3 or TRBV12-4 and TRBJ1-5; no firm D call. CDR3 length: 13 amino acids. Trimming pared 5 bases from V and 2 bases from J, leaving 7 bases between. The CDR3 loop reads CASSRGGNQPQHF. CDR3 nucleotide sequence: TGTGCCAGCAGTCGAGGCGGCAATCAGCCCCAGCATTTT.

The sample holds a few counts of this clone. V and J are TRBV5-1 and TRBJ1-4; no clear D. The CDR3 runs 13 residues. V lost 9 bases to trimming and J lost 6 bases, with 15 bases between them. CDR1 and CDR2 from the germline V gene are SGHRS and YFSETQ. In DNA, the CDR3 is TGCGCCACCCGGCGAGGCAAAGATGAAAAACTGTTTTTT. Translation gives CATRRGKDEKLFF.

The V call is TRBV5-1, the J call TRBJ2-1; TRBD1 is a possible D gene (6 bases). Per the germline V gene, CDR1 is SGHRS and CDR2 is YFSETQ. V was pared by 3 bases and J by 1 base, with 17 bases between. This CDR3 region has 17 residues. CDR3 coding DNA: TGCGCCAGCAGCTCACCTGAACAGGGATCGTCCTACAATGAGCAGTTCTTC. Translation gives CASSSPEQGSSYNEQFF.

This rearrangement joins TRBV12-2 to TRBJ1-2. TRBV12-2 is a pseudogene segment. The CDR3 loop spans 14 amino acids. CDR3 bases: TGTGCAAGTCGCTTAGTGTCTGCTAACTATGGCTACACCTTC. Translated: CASRLVSANYGYTF.

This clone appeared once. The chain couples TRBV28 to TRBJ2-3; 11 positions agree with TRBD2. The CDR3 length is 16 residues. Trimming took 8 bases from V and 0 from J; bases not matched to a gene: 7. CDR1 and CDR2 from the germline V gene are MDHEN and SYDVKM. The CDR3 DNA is TGTGCCAGCGGCGGGACTAGCGGTTTTAGCACAGATACGCAGTATTTT. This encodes CASGGTSGFSTDTQYF.

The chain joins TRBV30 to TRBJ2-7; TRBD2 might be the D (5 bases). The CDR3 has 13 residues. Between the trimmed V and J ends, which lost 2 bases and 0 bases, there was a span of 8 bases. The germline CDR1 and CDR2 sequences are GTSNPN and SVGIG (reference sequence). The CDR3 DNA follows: TGTGCCTGGAGTTGGGGAGCCTCCTACGAGCAGTACTTC. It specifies CAWSWGASYEQYF.

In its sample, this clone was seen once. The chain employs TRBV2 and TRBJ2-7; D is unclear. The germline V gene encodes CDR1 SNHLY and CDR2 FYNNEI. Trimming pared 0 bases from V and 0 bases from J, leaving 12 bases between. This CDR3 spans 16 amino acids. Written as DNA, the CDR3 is TGTGCCAGCAGTGAAGCCCGCAGGTCGAGCTCCTACGAGCAGTACTTC. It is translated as CASSEARRSSSYEQYF.

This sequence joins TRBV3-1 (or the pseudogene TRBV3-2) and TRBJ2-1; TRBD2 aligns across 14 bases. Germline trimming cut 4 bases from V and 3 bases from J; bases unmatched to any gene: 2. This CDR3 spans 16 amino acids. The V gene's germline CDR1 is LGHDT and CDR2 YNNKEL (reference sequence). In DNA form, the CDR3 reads TGTGCCAGCAGCCGGACTAGCGGGAGGCACTACAATGAGCAGTTCTTC. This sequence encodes CASSRTSGRHYNEQFF.

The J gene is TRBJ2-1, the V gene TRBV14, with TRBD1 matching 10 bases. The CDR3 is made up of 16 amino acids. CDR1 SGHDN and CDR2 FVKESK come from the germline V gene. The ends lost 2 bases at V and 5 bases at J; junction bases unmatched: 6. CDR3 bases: TGTGCCAGCAGCCAAATCCGGACAGGGGGGAACAATGAGCAGTTCTTC. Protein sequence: CASSQIRTGGNNEQFF.